These 17 T cell receptor beta chains share one sample of origin, sequenced in a study of blood T cell repertoires in COVID-19. TCRdb keeps only in-frame clones here, not all; method: immunoSEQ multiplex PCR. This sample has around 20,000 clones, with roughly nine tenths found just once. Sequencing was carried out using peripheral blood. These receptors originate from a human donor in a cohort sampled during active COVID-19.

This chain links TRBV7-9 with TRBJ1-1; possibly TRBD1 for D (6 bases). The ends were cut back, 3 bases at V and 4 bases at J, with 9 bases in the middle. This CDR3 comprises 13 residues. CDR1 is SEHNR and CDR2 is FQNEAQ in the germline V gene (reference sequence). CDR3 in DNA: TGTGCCAGCAGCTTGAGGGGGAGCACTGAAGCTTTCTTT. This codes for CASSLRGSTEAFF.

This rearrangement joins TRBV14 to TRBJ2-7; D ambiguous. The germline gives CDR1 SGHDN, CDR2 FVKESK. V was cut by 1 base and J by 2 bases, with 12 bases left in between. The CDR3 has 15 amino acids. The CDR3 region has the DNA TGTGCCAGCAGCCAAGCAACACAGCCCCCCTACGAGCAGTACTTC. Residues: CASSQATQPPYEQYF.

The CDR3 is CASSQGLAGVGAGELFF. CDR3 bases: TGCGCCAGCAGCCAGGGACTAGCGGGGGTGGGAGCCGGGGAGCTGTTTTTT. The rearrangement uses TRBV4-3 and TRBJ2-2, with 14 bases lining up with TRBD2. This CDR3 spans 17 amino acids. The germline CDR1 and CDR2 sequences are LGHNA and YSLEER. With 3 bases clipped from V and 6 bases from J, the junction kept 6 bases outside the gene matches.

The J gene is TRBJ2-1, the V gene TRBV29-1; 9 nucleotides match TRBD2. V shed 3 bases and J 5 bases; nucleotides not matched to a gene: 5. The CDR3 is made up of 14 amino acids. CDR1 and CDR2 from the germline V gene are SQVTM and ANQGSEA. In DNA, the CDR3 is TGCAGCGTTGAGGGGCGGGAGGGTCACAATGAGCAGTTCTTC. This gives the protein CSVEGREGHNEQFF.

The V gene is TRBV28, the J gene TRBJ1-2; D is uncertain. Germline V lookup: CDR1 MDHEN, CDR2 SYDVKM. Trimming removed 5 bases at V and 5 bases at J, with 9 bases between. The CDR3 sequence is 12 residues long. The CDR3 here is CASSLTKYGYTF. The CDR3 nucleotides read TGTGCCAGCAGTCTAACGAAATATGGCTACACCTTC.

The chain joins TRBV30 to TRBJ2-1; unclear D gene. CDR3 length equals 12 residues. The germline V gene encodes CDR1 GTSNPN and CDR2 SVGIG (reference sequence). Trimming shortened V by 1 base and J by 6 bases, and 7 bases separated the two germline ends. CDR3 residues: CAWSAQVNEQFF. CDR3 bases: TGTGCCTGGAGTGCGCAGGTCAATGAGCAGTTCTTC.

CDR3: CASSLGTSVAYEQYF. CDR3 bases: TGTGCCAGCAGTTTGGGGACTAGCGTAGCCTACGAGCAGTACTTC. J is TRBJ2-7 and V is TRBV28; the match to TRBD2 covers 10 bases. V trimming: 3 bases; J trimming: 2 bases; junction bases outside the gene matches: 4. Germline V gene sequence: CDR1 MDHEN, CDR2 SYDVKM. The CDR3 has 15 residues.

In nucleotides, the CDR3 is TGTGCCAGCAGTTACCCACGATCGGGATTCCGCCCTGAAGCTTTCTTT. Its translation is CASSYPRSGFRPEAFF. The V gene is TRBV6-6, the J gene TRBJ1-1; D call uncertain. The CDR3 has 16 residues. Germline V lookup: CDR1 MNHNY, CDR2 SVGAGI (reference sequence). Trimming cost V 2 bases and J 6 bases, with 19 bases left between them.

The chain employs TRBV7-2 and TRBJ2-5; TRBD2 is a possible D gene (5 bases). This CDR3 comprises 16 residues. CDR1 is SGHTA and CDR2 is FQGNSA in the germline V gene. V was clipped by 5 bases and J by 4 bases, with 20 bases between them. The DNA of the CDR3 is TGTGCCAGCAGCCCCCGTCAAGGGAGTAAGGTAGAGACCCAGTACTTC. This encodes CASSPRQGSKVETQYF.

This chain joins TRBV5-1 and TRBJ2-1; 7 bases are a match to TRBD1. J gave up 0 bases and V 0 bases, and 6 bases lay outside the gene matches. Germline V gene lookup returns CDR1 SGHRS and CDR2 YFSETQ. This CDR3 spans 17 amino acids. CDR3 protein: CASSLGDSRDSYNEQFF. The CDR3 bases are TGCGCCAGCAGCTTGGGGGACAGTCGGGACTCCTACAATGAGCAGTTCTTC. Based on the CDR3 plus reference TRBV5-1 and TRBJ2-1, the full variable domain is KAGVTQTPRYLIKTRGQQVTLSCSPISGHRSVSWYQQTPGQGLQFLFEYFSETQRNKGNFPGRFSGRQFSNSRSEMNVSTLELGDSALYLCASSLGDSRDSYNEQFFGPGTRLTVL.

This chain joins TRBV19 and TRBJ2-1, with 8 bases aligning to TRBD2. The CDR3 sequence is 17 residues long. From germline, CDR1 is LNHDA and CDR2 SQIVND (reference sequence). J was trimmed by 7 bases and V by 6 bases; bases with no gene match: 17. In DNA, the CDR3 is TGTGCCAGTAGGCGGGCGAGACGGGAGGGGGATGAGAATGAGCAGTTCTTC. It specifies CASRRARREGDENEQFF. The whole variable domain, filled in from reference TRBV19 and TRBJ2-1, reads DGGITQSPKYLFRKEGQNVTLSCEQNLNHDAMYWYRQDPGQGLRLIYYSQIVNDFQKGDIAEGYSVSREKKESFPLTVTSAQKNPTAFYLCASRRARREGDENEQFFGPGTRLTVL.

CDR3 nucleotides: TGTGCCAGCGGTAAGGAGAGGACGGGGGTTGAAAAACTGTTTTTT. Its translation is CASGKERTGVEKLFF. The V call is TRBV6-5, the J call TRBJ1-4; possibly TRBD1 for D (5 bases). Per germline, CDR1 MNHEY and CDR2 SVGAGI. The CDR3 loop spans 15 amino acids. The V and J ends lost 8 bases and 7 bases respectively, with 20 bases between them.

The genes are TRBV6-5 and TRBJ1-1, with 8 bases identical to TRBD1. Germline values: CDR1 MNHEY, CDR2 SVGAGI. Trimming at V came to 7 bases and at J to 6 bases, leaving 4 bases not matched to a gene. The CDR3 has 12 amino acids. The CDR3, as DNA: TGTGCCAGCAACGGACAGGGTTCTGAAGCTTTCTTT. This encodes CASNGQGSEAFF.

This clone was detected once. The chain is built from TRBV7-9 and TRBJ1-2, with 7 bases fitting TRBD1. The J segment lost 5 bases and the V segment lost 7 bases, leaving 10 bases of the junction unmatched. The germline gives CDR1 SEHNR, CDR2 FQNEAQ (reference sequence). The CDR3 covers 14 residues. This CDR3 is CASKRDSEVYGYTF. The CDR3 region has the DNA TGTGCCAGCAAAAGGGACAGCGAGGTATATGGCTACACCTTC.

This sequence joins TRBV9 and TRBJ2-1; D is possibly TRBD2 (5 bases). The V gene lost 0 bases and the J gene lost 4 bases, with 11 bases spanning the gap. The germline CDR1 and CDR2 sequences are SGDLS and YYNGEE. CDR3 length: 15 amino acids. CDR3 loop: CASSVGGAAYNEQFF. As DNA, the CDR3 is TGTGCCAGCAGCGTAGGGGGAGCGGCGTACAATGAGCAGTTCTTC.

The chain carries TRBV27 and TRBJ2-1, with TRBD2 matching over 11 bases. The CDR3 length is 18 residues. In germline, CDR1 is MNHEY, CDR2 SMNVEV (reference sequence). V trimming: 5 bases; J trimming: 4 bases; junction bases outside the gene matches: 13. CDR3 bases: TGTGCCAGCAGTCCGCGGAGTTGGGGACTAGCGGATTACAATGAGCAGTTCTTC. It codes for CASSPRSWGLADYNEQFF.

This chain joins TRBV6-5 and TRBJ2-3; the match to TRBD2 covers 11 bases. Germline CDR1 and CDR2: MNHEY and SVGAGI. There are 15 residues in the CDR3. V dropped 4 bases and J dropped 6; count of bases not matched to a gene: 6. This CDR3 is CASSSVAGGSDTQYF. As DNA, the CDR3 is TGTGCCAGCAGTTCAGTAGCGGGGGGGTCGGATACGCAGTATTTT.